This T cell receptor (beta chain) was sequenced for a study of cytomegalovirus exposure and HLA in healthy donors. Points from the study as a whole: A further, later analysis showed that HLA-associated TCR beta chains (compared with equally common others) were more clonally expanded. According to an earlier analysis, most TCR beta V segments yielded productive rearrangements about 90% or about 30% of the time. Exclusion as indistinguishable affected some V segments, including TRBV6-2 and TRBV6-3.

V dropped 2 bases and J dropped 6; count of bases not matched to a gene: 7. Germline V CDR1 and CDR2: MNHEY, SVGAGI. This CDR3 is built from 14 residues. Both 60 Vbeta primers and 13 Jbeta primers went into the PCR. Authors' analysis steps: Unique TCR beta chains totaled roughly 81 million in a later count, with some 10 million of them shared. Assay used: immunoSEQ multiplex PCR; TCRdb lists only in-frame clones, some missing. The V and J calls and clone size were taken over from that table, and D and trimming were inferred from the DNA. The sample carries 150,000 to 200,000 clones, 79% recorded once. For this clone: No antigen is known for it.

The J gene is TRBJ2-7, the V gene TRBV6-5; 7 bases align to TRBD1. The TCR was taken from a male donor in good health and CMV-seropositive. Sequencing was performed on PBMCs. The CDR3: CASSYVGQVGEQYF. As DNA, the CDR3 is TGTGCCAGCAGTTACGTAGGACAGGTCGGCGAGCAGTACTTC.